The 9 T cell receptor beta chains given below trace back to one sample, sequenced in a study of T cell responses to AZD1222 COVID-19 vaccine. The table came from immunoSEQ multiplex PCR; TCRdb's copy has only in-frame clones and leaves some out. The sample data list about 140,000 clones. Sequencing input: peripheral blood. The receptors originated from an adult in good health.

The rearrangement joins TRBV29-1 to TRBJ1-3; no clear D gene. There are 12 residues in the CDR3. The germline V and J ends were trimmed by 4 bases and 5 bases, with 9 bases remaining between them. The germline V gene has CDR1 SQVTM and CDR2 ANQGSEA. The DNA of the CDR3 is TGCAGCGTTGTCACGGCACGAAACACCATATATTTT. Protein product: CSVVTARNTIYF. The whole variable domain, filled in from reference TRBV29-1 and TRBJ1-3, reads SAVISQKPSRDICQRGTSLTIQCQVDSQVTMMFWYRQQPGQSLTLIATANQGSEATYESGFVIDKFPISRPNLTFSTLTVSNMSPEDSSIYLCSVVTARNTIYFGEGSWLTVV.

This sequence joins TRBV9 and TRBJ1-1, with D unresolved. This CDR3 region has 14 residues. The germline V and J ends were trimmed by 0 bases and 1 base, with 7 bases remaining between them. The germline gives CDR1 SGDLS, CDR2 YYNGEE. In DNA, the CDR3 is TGTGCCAGCAGCGTAGGGCCGGAGAACACTGAAGCTTTCTTT. As protein: CASSVGPENTEAFF. Filled out from reference TRBV9 and TRBJ1-1, the complete variable domain reads DSGVTQTPKHLITATGQRVTLRCSPRSGDLSVYWYQQSLDQGLQFLIQYYNGEERAKGNILERFSAQQFPDLHSELNLSSLELGDSALYFCASSVGPENTEAFFGQGTRLTVV.

The CDR3 protein is CASRTGTVNSPLHF. The CDR3 region has the DNA TGTGCCAGCAGGACCGGGACAGTGAATTCACCCCTCCACTTT. The chain carries TRBV6-5 and TRBJ1-6; TRBD1 agrees at 7 bases. The CDR3 totals 14 residues. Germline V CDR1 and CDR2: MNHEY, SVGAGI. The J segment lost 7 bases and the V segment lost 6 bases, leaving 6 bases of the junction unmatched.

The V call is TRBV20-1, the J call TRBJ1-1, with D uncertain. The CDR3 loop spans 15 amino acids. Trimming removed 3 bases from V and 4 bases from J, with 18 bases in between. The germline V gene has CDR1 DFQATT and CDR2 SNEGSKA (reference sequence). Here the CDR3 DNA reads TGCAGTGCTAGTCCGAAGGGTAGCCATCGCACTGAAGCTTTCTTT. Amino acids: CSASPKGSHRTEAFF.

The gene calls are TRBV28 and TRBJ2-3; 8 bases map to TRBD2. With 4 bases clipped from V and 4 bases from J, the junction kept 1 base outside the gene matches. CDR3 length: 13 residues. The V gene's germline CDR1 is MDHEN and CDR2 SYDVKM. The DNA of the CDR3 is TGTGCCAGCAGTTGGGGACTAGCAGATACGCAGTATTTT. Its protein product is CASSWGLADTQYF.

The chain links TRBV3-1 (or the pseudogene TRBV3-2) to TRBJ2-1, with D perhaps TRBD2 (6 bases). V lost 4 bases, J lost 13 bases, and 11 bases lay in between. The CDR3 sequence is 11 residues long. Germline V lookup: CDR1 LGHDT, CDR2 YNNKEL (reference sequence). CDR3 protein: CASSRDSLQFF. The CDR3 DNA reads TGTGCCAGCAGCCGGGACTCACTTCAGTTCTTC.

The rearrangement uses TRBV6-1 and TRBJ2-1, with 8 positions matching TRBD2. This CDR3 is 16 amino acids long. The germline V gene encodes CDR1 MNHNS and CDR2 SASEGT. V lost 4 bases, J lost 1 base, and 6 bases stayed unmatched. CDR3 coding DNA: TGTGCCAGCAGTGTAGCGGGGTCGTCTTCCTACAATGAGCAGTTCTTC. Its translation is CASSVAGSSSYNEQFF.

The chain combines TRBV2 with TRBJ1-1; possible D gene TRBD1, 5 bases. V dropped 6 bases and J dropped 1 base, with 9 bases sitting between them. The V gene's germline CDR1 is SNHLY and CDR2 FYNNEI. The CDR3 contains 13 residues. The CDR3 spells CASRVTGNTEAFF. CDR3 DNA sequence: TGTGCCAGCAGAGTCACAGGGAACACTGAAGCTTTCTTT.

V and J are TRBV9 and TRBJ2-1; D is possibly TRBD1 (5 bases). CDR3 length: 16 amino acids. Germline V gene sequence: CDR1 SGDLS, CDR2 YYNGEE. V was pared by 0 bases and J by 0 bases, with 10 bases between. Here the CDR3 reads CASSVARGYSYNEQFF. The CDR3 DNA follows: TGTGCCAGCAGCGTAGCTAGGGGTTACTCCTACAATGAGCAGTTCTTC.